Sequencing of this T cell receptor (beta chain) was carried out in a study of blood T cell repertoires in COVID-19. On the study more broadly: The study drew acute and convalescent COVID-19 samples from the United States, Italy and Spain. From T cells, B-cell-depleted T cells, or PBMCs came the material, which was cDNA or gDNA.

Adults between about 18 and 95 years of age took part from under 30 US areas. Participants' reported clinical history set cohort assignment. The V gene's germline CDR1 is MDHEN and CDR2 SYDVKM. J lost 1 base, V lost 5 bases, and 8 bases had no gene match. The CDR3 loop spans 16 amino acids. Sequenced by immunoSEQ multiplex PCR; TCRdb stores in-frame clones only, minus some. The sample carries about 260,000 clones, around 80% recorded once. The sequenced sample consisted of PBMCs or T cells enriched from blood (not recorded which). The chain has TRBV28 and TRBJ2-1, with 7 positions matching TRBD1. This clonotype originated in a man aged 25 to 40 with acute COVID-19. The chain's CDR3 is CASSLQGLASYNEQFF. For the CDR3, the DNA is TGTGCCAGCAGTCTACAGGGGCTTGCTTCCTACAATGAGCAGTTCTTC. The full variable domain, completed using reference TRBV28 and TRBJ2-1, is DVKVTQSSRYLVKRTGEKVFLECVQDMDHENMFWYRQDPGLGLRLIYFSYDVKMKEKGDIPEGYSVSREKKERFSLILESASTNQTSMYLCASSLQGLASYNEQFFGPGTRLTVL.